These T cell receptor beta chains were read from a single sample in a study of identical twins. TCRdb called the 5' RACE reads again in MiXCR, with one record for every CDR3 protein. The repertoire includes 250,000 or so distinct CDR3 sequences, roughly 13% of them detected once, and about 4.1% sits in the top ten. These data also featured in a second study, about yellow fever vaccine responses in identical twins.

Specimen: memory (CD45RO+) T cells sorted from blood. The receptors stem from a woman aged 18-29 years in good health. The CDR3 runs from the conserved cysteine through the conserved F or W. A D gene is named only where the DNA matches it firmly. Part of the rows lack a size; the others show once, few, many or a class for expanded clones.

TRBV6-5,few,TRBD2,TRBJ2-5,CASSYATSGGELRTQYF,TGTGCCAGCAGTTACGCTACTAGCGGGGGGGAGCTAAGGACCCAGTACTTC
TRBV27,.,.,TRBJ2-5,CASGLKETQYF,TGTGCCTCCGGGCTTAAAGAGACCCAGTACTTC
TRBV3-1,few,TRBD1,TRBJ2-3,CASSRTGGSTDTQYF,TGTGCCAGCAGCCGGACAGGGGGCTCCACAGATACGCAGTATTTT
TRBV7-9,many,.,TRBJ2-7,CASSLKGHSASNEQYF,TGTGCCAGCAGCTTAAAAGGGCACAGTGCTTCCAACGAGCAGTACTTC
TRBV7-2,.,TRBD2,TRBJ2-5,CASSTGLGGETQYF,TGTGCCAGCAGCACCGGACTAGGAGGAGAGACCCAGTACTTC
TRBV7-9,.,.,TRBJ2-2,CASSFISGANTGELFF,TGTGCCAGCAGCTTTATTTCAGGGGCGAACACCGGGGAGCTGTTTTTT
TRBV5-1,many,.,TRBJ2-1,CASSLQGNEQFF,TGCGCCAGCAGCCTACAGGGAAATGAGCAGTTCTTC
TRBV7-2,.,.,TRBJ2-7,CASSSLRRTDEQYF,TGTGCCAGCAGCTCCCTGAGAAGAACCGACGAGCAGTACTTC
TRBV7-2,.,.,TRBJ1-5,CASSFQLSNQPQHF,TGTGCCAGCAGCTTCCAGCTTAGCAATCAGCCCCAGCATTTT
TRBV6-1,.,TRBD2,TRBJ2-1,CASRILAGGPYEQFF,TGTGCCAGCAGAATATTAGCGGGAGGGCCGTATGAGCAGTTCTTC
TRBV20-1,few,TRBD1,TRBJ2-7,CSATGQGRDEQYF,TGCAGTGCTACGGGACAGGGGAGGGACGAGCAGTACTTC
TRBV20-1,.,.,TRBJ2-3,CSARELPDTQYF,TGCAGTGCTAGAGAATTGCCAGATACGCAGTATTTT
TRBV20-1,.,.,TRBJ2-3,CSDRESTDTQYF,TGCAGTGATCGGGAGAGCACAGATACGCAGTATTTT
TRBV6-5,many,.,TRBJ1-1,CASIQAFF,TGTGCCAGCATTCAAGCTTTCTTT
TRBV28,.,.,TRBJ1-2,CASRDSPNYGYTF,TGTGCCAGCAGAGACAGCCCTAACTATGGCTACACCTTC
TRBV6-2/TRBV6-3,few,.,TRBJ1-1,CASRPLGGIGTEAFF,TGTGCCAGCAGACCCTTGGGGGGGATCGGCACTGAAGCTTTCTTT
TRBV5-1,few,.,TRBJ1-6,CASSLDGQLNSPLHF,TGCGCCAGCAGCTTGGACGGACAGCTAAATTCACCCCTCCACTTT
TRBV5-6,many,.,TRBJ2-2,CASSPGGFNTGELFF,TGTGCCAGCAGCCCCGGGGGTTTCAACACCGGGGAGCTGTTTTTT
TRBV19,.,.,TRBJ2-5,CASSSSFF,TGTGCCAGTAGTAGCTCCTTCTTC
TRBV6-1,few,.,TRBJ2-7,CASSLKGPSYHEQYF,TGTGCCAGCAGCCTCAAAGGGCCGTCCTACCACGAGCAGTACTTC
TRBV11-2,few,TRBD1,TRBJ2-2,CASITYRGNTGELFF,TGTGCCAGCATCACATACAGGGGTAACACCGGGGAGCTGTTTTTT
TRBV7-9,few,TRBD2,TRBJ2-7,CASSRTSGEGEQYF,TGTGCCAGCAGCCGGACTAGCGGGGAGGGCGAGCAGTACTTC
TRBV28,few,.,TRBJ1-2,CASSLRNYGYTF,TGTGCCAGCAGTTTACGGAACTATGGCTACACCTTC
TRBV29-1,few,.,TRBJ1-1,CSVRLRQGTEAFF,TGCAGCGTCCGACTGAGGCAGGGCACTGAAGCTTTCTTT
TRBV11-1,few,.,TRBJ1-1,CASSFSGIDEAFF,TGTGCCAGCAGCTTTTCAGGGATCGATGAAGCTTTCTTT
TRBV7-9,many,TRBD1,TRBJ1-6,CASNGQEGSPLHF,TGTGCCAGCAACGGACAGGAAGGTTCACCCCTCCACTTT
TRBV12-3/TRBV12-4,few,.,TRBJ2-1,CASSLARLTSEFF,TGTGCCAGCAGTTTAGCGCGCCTTACCTCGGAGTTCTTC
TRBV5-1,many,TRBD1,TRBJ1-2,CASSLRQGAGGGPVHF,TGCGCCAGCAGTCTGCGACAGGGGGCGGGCGGTGGACCCGTACACTTC
TRBV7-2,many,.,TRBJ2-7,CASSLAGRSYEQYF,TGTGCCAGCAGCTTAGCGGGCCGGTCCTACGAGCAGTACTTC
TRBV11-2,.,TRBD2,TRBJ2-3,CASSWLQSSGGRKDTQYF,TGTGCCAGCAGCTGGCTACAGTCTAGCGGGGGGCGGAAAGATACGCAGTATTTT
TRBV3-1,.,.,TRBJ2-2,CASRPRMSSPAGELFF,TGTGCCAGCAGACCAAGAATGTCGAGTCCGGCCGGGGAGCTGTTTTTT
TRBV6-2/TRBV6-3,.,TRBD2,TRBJ2-1,CASSRPRTSGYNEQFF,TGTGCCAGCAGTCGCCCCCGGACTAGCGGGTACAATGAGCAGTTCTTC
TRBV3-1,few,.,TRBJ2-7,CASSPNLGSYEQYF,TGTGCCAGCAGCCCTAACCTAGGCTCCTACGAGCAGTACTTC
TRBV12-3/TRBV12-4,.,.,TRBJ2-3,CASSLRRKVGTDTQYF,TGTGCCAGCAGTTTAAGGCGGAAGGTTGGAACAGATACGCAGTATTTT
TRBV12-3/TRBV12-4,many,TRBD2,TRBJ2-1,CASSFDQWGGSYNEQFF,TGTGCCAGCAGTTTTGATCAGTGGGGGGGCTCCTACAATGAGCAGTTCTTC
TRBV5-1,.,.,TRBJ1-1,CASTAGIMNTEAFF,TGCGCCAGCACGGCAGGGATAATGAACACTGAAGCTTTCTTT
TRBV12-3/TRBV12-4,few,.,TRBJ2-7,CASSQKGVSYEQYF,TGTGCCAGCAGCCAAAAGGGAGTCTCCTACGAGCAGTACTTC
TRBV7-2,few,TRBD2,TRBJ2-1,CASSLAWAGGAYNEQFF,TGTGCCAGCAGCTTAGCGTGGGCGGGGGGAGCGTACAATGAGCAGTTCTTC
TRBV20-1,many,.,TRBJ2-7,CSARDLRGSEQYF,TGCAGTGCTAGAGATCTTAGGGGGAGTGAGCAGTACTTC
TRBV4-1,.,.,TRBJ2-3,CASSQVRGQGRSTDTQYF,TGCGCCAGCAGCCAAGTGCGCGGGCAGGGAAGGTCCACAGATACGCAGTATTTT
TRBV4-1,.,TRBD1,TRBJ2-7,CASSPSTGGRLSYEQYF,TGCGCCAGCAGCCCCTCCACAGGGGGCCGCCTCTCCTACGAGCAGTACTTC
TRBV20-1,.,.,TRBJ2-1,CSPLGIPGHRGYNEQFF,TGCAGTCCTTTGGGGATTCCGGGACACCGAGGGTACAATGAGCAGTTCTTC
TRBV7-2,.,.,TRBJ2-5,CASSIQGRETQYF,TGTGCCAGCAGCATACAGGGCCGAGAGACCCAGTACTTC
TRBV3-1,many,TRBD2,TRBJ2-1,CASSQVAGGKYNEQFF,TGTGCCAGCAGCCAAGTAGCGGGGGGCAAGTACAATGAGCAGTTCTTC
TRBV7-2,many,TRBD2,TRBJ2-3,CAIQRGGTTDTQYF,TGTGCCATCCAGCGGGGCGGGACCACAGATACGCAGTATTTT
TRBV25-1,.,.,TRBJ1-4,CASSELEKLFF,TGTGCCAGCAGTGAACTTGAAAAACTGTTTTTT
TRBV7-2,few,TRBD1,TRBJ1-2,CASSPGQGGQGYTF,TGTGCCAGCAGCCCGGGACAGGGGGGGCAAGGCTACACCTTC
TRBV29-1,many,.,TRBJ1-2,CSVARVNSGYTF,TGCAGCGTCGCCCGGGTAAACAGTGGCTACACCTTC
TRBV7-3,few,TRBD1,TRBJ2-1,CASSPTPGTARNEQFF,TGTGCCAGCAGCCCGACGCCCGGGACAGCAAGGAATGAGCAGTTCTTC